This T cell receptor (beta chain) derives from a study of blood T cell repertoires in COVID-19 (dated by TCRdb to the early 2020s). About the study as a whole: Samples covering the acute and convalescent phases of COVID-19 were provided by collaborators in the United States, Italy and Spain. Subjects who had been exposed to COVID-19, were actively infected with it, or had recovered from it provided the deeply sampled blood TCRbeta repertoires that made up the dataset. Where HLA class I and class II types were available, the types were taken from metadata supplied by the sample provider, not from assay-based typing. The samples were drawn from the first 160 participants of the ongoing ImmuneRACE study and from 950 to 1,500 subjects provided by 6 global collaborators. The material from the prospective study consisted of cDNA or gDNA derived from T cells, B-cell-depleted T cells, or PBMCs. The repertoires were released in a freely available public database intended as a resource for research on the immune response to SARS-CoV-2. A de-identified subject ID, COVID-19 status, age in years and sex were almost always included in the sample metadata.

The immunoSEQ Assay, a bias-controlled multiplex PCR, was used to amplify TCRbeta CDR3 regions from genomic DNA. The original pipeline was this. Within the assay, amplification of reference gene primers was used to estimate how many nucleated cells each sample contained. Sequence reads were collapsed and filtered to measure the absolute abundance of every unique TCRbeta CDR3 rearrangement. Productive Simpson clonality was computed per sample as the square root of Simpson's diversity index over productive rearrangements. The immuneACCESS repertoire file appears here via TCRdb, limited to in-frame rearrangements. These files lack a portion of the clones; in checked studies, under half of the deficit traces to unresolved V genes, and the cause of the others is not known. That table is the source of V, J and clone size, and D and trimming were worked out from the DNA. The sample table holds 300,000 or so clones, of which about 89% were seen once. The top ten constitute roughly 8% of the sample.

Notes on this clone: Its antigen is still unknown. Base quality data are lacking; no much larger clone is found one base away.

The paper as a whole reports these results and caveats: The amount of clinical and demographic metadata varied by source and participant and was provided uncurated.

Samples from volunteer blood donors who had recovered from COVID-19 were contributed by a second Seattle source. Collaborating institutions collected whole blood in K2EDTA tubes following their own protocols. Collaborator samples were shipped for TCRbeta analysis as frozen whole blood, isolated PBMCs, or DNA extracted from either sample type. Sequenced input: peripheral blood. This sequence originates from a woman between 50 and 59 years old who had recovered from COVID-19.

The nucleotide sequence is TGTGCCAGCAGGCCCCCCGGCGGCCAAGCGTCAGATACGCAGTATTTT. It is translated as CASRPPGGQASDTQYF. This sequence uses TRBV6-6 and TRBJ2-3, with no D gene named confidently. Including the terminal cysteine and phenylalanine, the CDR3 comprises 16 residues. Just the 48-base CDR3 DNA is kept, in frame starting at base 1. The junction carries 20 bases between V and J, which are trimmed by 6 bases and 4 bases respectively. The germline V gene (reference sequence) yields MNHNY for CDR1 and SVGAGI for CDR2.